These 14 T cell receptor beta chains share one sample of origin, sequenced in a study of blood T cell repertoires in COVID-19. The table came from immunoSEQ multiplex PCR; TCRdb's copy has only in-frame clones and leaves some out. Seen here are roughly 100,000 clones, 86% observed once, and the top ten hold roughly 1.7%. The sample comprised peripheral blood. The receptor source for this set is a man of 80 years or more with acute or convalescent COVID-19.

The chain is built from TRBV5-1 and TRBJ1-4; 7 nucleotides line up with TRBD1. This CDR3 is built from 13 residues. Unmatched junction bases numbered 4, after V lost 3 bases and J lost 8 bases. CDR1 is SGHRS and CDR2 is YFSETQ in the germline V gene. The CDR3 protein is CASSSPGQEKLFF. CDR3 nucleotide sequence: TGCGCCAGCAGCTCTCCGGGACAGGAAAAACTGTTTTTT.

The chain recombines TRBV28 with TRBJ2-7; 8 bases map to TRBD1. Germline V gene data show CDR1 as MDHEN and CDR2 as SYDVKM. The CDR3 has 15 amino acids. The junction had 9 bases not matched to a gene; V was cut back by 7 bases and J by 1 base. The CDR3 sequence: CASTIPDRESYEQYF. The CDR3 nucleotides read TGTGCCAGCACCATCCCGGACAGGGAATCCTACGAGCAGTACTTC.

The CDR3 sequence: CASSSDRGRSGELFF. In nucleotides, the CDR3 is TGTGCCAGCAGTTCGGACAGGGGGCGCTCCGGGGAGCTGTTTTTT. V and J are TRBV6-6 and TRBJ2-2; 11 bases are shared with TRBD1. The CDR3 has 15 amino acids. V lost 4 bases to trimming and J lost 6 bases; unmatched junction nucleotides: 4. Germline lookup yields CDR1 MNHNY and CDR2 SVGAGI (reference sequence).

This chain uses TRBV14 with TRBJ2-7; D may be TRBD1 (5 bases). Germline V lookup: CDR1 SGHDN, CDR2 FVKESK. The V end was cut by 5 bases, the J end by 4 bases, with 12 bases between. The CDR3 runs to 13 residues. CDR3 bases: TGTGCCAGCAGCAAGGACACCTTTTACGAGCAGTACTTC. Encoded protein: CASSKDTFYEQYF.

The V gene is TRBV11-2, the J gene TRBJ2-5; D uncertain. In germline, CDR1 is SGHAT, CDR2 FQNNGV. V lost 1 base, J lost 5 bases, and 11 bases lay in between. There are 14 residues in the CDR3. In DNA, the CDR3 is TGTGCCAGCAGCTTAGGTTTCCAGAGGGAGACCCAGTACTTC. Amino acids: CASSLGFQRETQYF.

This chain connects TRBV7-2 to TRBJ2-5, with TRBD2 as a possible D gene (5 bases). CDR3 length: 14 amino acids. CDR1 is SGHTA and CDR2 is FQGNSA in the germline V gene. Trimming removed 4 bases at V and 5 bases at J, with 14 bases between. CDR3 residues: CASSWATRGETQYF. In nucleotides, the CDR3 is TGTGCCAGCAGCTGGGCCACTAGAGGGGAGACCCAGTACTTC.

This chain links TRBV29-1 with TRBJ2-1; weak D call: TRBD2 (5 bases). CDR1 and CDR2 from the germline V gene are SQVTM and ANQGSEA. The CDR3 length is 10 residues. The V and J ends lost 7 bases and 7 bases respectively, with 8 bases between them. The CDR3 reads CSGGGNEQFF. The CDR3 region has the DNA TGCAGCGGCGGCGGGAATGAGCAGTTCTTC.

J is TRBJ2-7 and V is TRBV28; 12 bases line up with TRBD2. CDR1 and CDR2 from the germline V gene are MDHEN and SYDVKM. The CDR3 totals 15 residues. The V and J ends lost 4 bases and 7 bases, in that order; junction bases with no gene match: 8. The DNA of the CDR3 is TGTGCCAGCAGTTCCTCTAGCGGGAGGGCCAAGGAGCAGTACTTC. This translates into CASSSSSGRAKEQYF.

The gene calls are TRBV7-9 and TRBJ2-7, with TRBD2 matching 7 bases. The V gene's germline CDR1 is SEHNR and CDR2 FQNEAQ (reference sequence). The V segment lost 5 bases and the J segment 2 bases; nucleotides outside the gene matches: 12. CDR3 length: 16 residues. The CDR3 DNA reads as TGTGCCAGCAGCCCCTGGGGGGGACGGAGGACCTACGAGCAGTACTTC. It specifies CASSPWGGRRTYEQYF.

The V call is TRBV6-5, the J call TRBJ1-4; 10 nucleotides align to TRBD1. Germline loops: CDR1 MNHEY, CDR2 SVGAGI. The CDR3 spans 13 residues. The V and J ends lost 6 bases and 8 bases, in that order; junction bases with no gene match: 3. This CDR3 is CASRGDRGEKLFF. The CDR3 DNA follows: TGTGCCAGCAGGGGGGACAGGGGCGAAAAACTGTTTTTT.

V usage is TRBV2 and J usage is TRBJ2-7, with D hard to call. The V gene's germline CDR1 is SNHLY and CDR2 FYNNEI. Trimming cost V 7 bases and J 6 bases, with 13 bases left between them. The CDR3 runs 12 residues. This chain's CDR3 is CASTPDSGEQYF. CDR3 bases: TGTGCCAGCACGCCCGACTCGGGCGAGCAGTACTTC.

V usage is TRBV11-3 and J usage is TRBJ2-2, with unresolved D. Germline assignment: CDR1 SGHNT and CDR2 YENEEA. The V end lost 3 bases, the J end lost 0 bases, and 5 bases lay between the germline ends. The CDR3 totals 14 residues. The CDR3 region has the DNA TGTGCCAGCAGCTTGGCAGCGAACACCGGGGAGCTGTTTTTT. It yields the protein CASSLAANTGELFF.

The J gene is TRBJ1-2, the V gene TRBV28; D may be TRBD1 (5 bases). CDR1 and CDR2 from the germline V gene are MDHEN and SYDVKM. CDR3 length: 14 amino acids. Trimming removed 6 bases from V and 4 bases from J, with 15 bases in between. CDR3 nucleotides: TGTGCCAGCAGCCCTGTTGGGGCGTTCTATGGCTACACCTTC. Translation: CASSPVGAFYGYTF.

V is TRBV10-3 and J is TRBJ2-5; D possibly corresponds to TRBD1 (5 bases). Germline V gives CDR1 ENHRY, CDR2 SYGVKD. This CDR3 has 13 amino acids. V was clipped by 10 bases and J by 5 bases, with 17 bases between them. CDR3 sequence reads: CATAPRVGETQYF. CDR3 in DNA: TGTGCCACCGCCCCCAGGGTCGGGGAGACCCAGTACTTC.